A single count supports the clone carrying this T cell receptor beta chain. Its target is not known. The sample is drawn from a study of T cells in localized non-small cell lung cancer. Study-wide findings and caveats: Increased T cell density in blood showed an association with longer overall survival.

V trimming: 0 bases; J trimming: 4 bases; junction bases outside the gene matches: 1. The CDR3 length is 15 residues. Germline-derived CDR1 and CDR2 are LNHNV and YYDKDF (reference sequence). Sequencing used immunoSEQ multiplex PCR; TCRdb keeps in-frame clones, though not all of them. The sample contains 2,000 or so clones, 35% to 40% of which appear only once. The clonotype was recovered from a female donor aged 60 or older with stage I lung adenocarcinoma. This sequence joins TRBV15 and TRBJ2-2; 8 bases fit TRBD1. The starting material was lung tumor tissue, obtained before any cancer treatment. CDR3 nucleotide sequence: TGTGCCACCAGCAGAGATACAGGGGGCACCGGGGAGCTGTTTTTT. Protein product: CATSRDTGGTGELFF.